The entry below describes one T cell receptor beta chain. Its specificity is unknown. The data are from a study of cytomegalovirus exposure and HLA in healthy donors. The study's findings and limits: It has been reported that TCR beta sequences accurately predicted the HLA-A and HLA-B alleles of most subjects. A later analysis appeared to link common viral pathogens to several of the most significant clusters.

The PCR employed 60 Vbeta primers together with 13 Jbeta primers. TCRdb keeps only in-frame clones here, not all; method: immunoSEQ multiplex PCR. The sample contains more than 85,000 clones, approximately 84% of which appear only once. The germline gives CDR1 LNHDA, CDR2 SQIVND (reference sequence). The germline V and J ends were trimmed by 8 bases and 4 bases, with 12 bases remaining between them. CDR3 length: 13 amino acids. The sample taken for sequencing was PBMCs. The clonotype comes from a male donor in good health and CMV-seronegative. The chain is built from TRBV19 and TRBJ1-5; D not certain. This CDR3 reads CASCWGGNQPQHF. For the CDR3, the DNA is TGTGCCAGTTGCTGGGGAGGTAATCAGCCCCAGCATTTT.